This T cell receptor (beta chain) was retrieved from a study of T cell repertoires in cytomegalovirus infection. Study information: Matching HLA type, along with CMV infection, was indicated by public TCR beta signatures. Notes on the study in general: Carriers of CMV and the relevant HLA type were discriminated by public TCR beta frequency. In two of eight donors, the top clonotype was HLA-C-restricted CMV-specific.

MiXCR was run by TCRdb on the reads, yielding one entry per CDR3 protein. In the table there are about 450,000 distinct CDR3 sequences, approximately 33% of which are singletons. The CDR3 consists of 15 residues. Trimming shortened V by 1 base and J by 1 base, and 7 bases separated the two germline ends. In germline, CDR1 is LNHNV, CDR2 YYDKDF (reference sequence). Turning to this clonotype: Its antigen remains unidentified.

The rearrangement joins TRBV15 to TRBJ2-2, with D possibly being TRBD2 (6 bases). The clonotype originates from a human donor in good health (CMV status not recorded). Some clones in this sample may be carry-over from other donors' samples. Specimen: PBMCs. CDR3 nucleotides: TGTGCCACCAGCAGAGTAGCGGTGAACACCGGGGAGCTGTTTTTT. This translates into CATSRVAVNTGELFF.